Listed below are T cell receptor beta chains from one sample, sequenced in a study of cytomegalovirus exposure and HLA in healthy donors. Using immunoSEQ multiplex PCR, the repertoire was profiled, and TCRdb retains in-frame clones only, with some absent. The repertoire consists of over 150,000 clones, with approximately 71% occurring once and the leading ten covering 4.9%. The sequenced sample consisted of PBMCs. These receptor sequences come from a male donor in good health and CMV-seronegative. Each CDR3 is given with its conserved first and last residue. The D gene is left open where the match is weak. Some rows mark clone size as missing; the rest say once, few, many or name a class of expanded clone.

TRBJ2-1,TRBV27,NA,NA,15,CASRSWRLETNEQFF,TGTGCCAGCAGGTCGTGGCGGCTCGAGACGAATGAGCAGTTCTTC
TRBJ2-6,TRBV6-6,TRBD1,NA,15,CASRPDRAGANVLTF,TGTGCCAGCAGGCCCGACAGGGCTGGGGCCAACGTCCTGACTTTC
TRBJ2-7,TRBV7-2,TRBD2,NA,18,CASSFGYLGGSGGYEQYF,TGTGCCAGCAGCTTCGGATACTTGGGCGGGAGTGGGGGCTACGAGCAGTACTTC
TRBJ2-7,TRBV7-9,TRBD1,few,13,CASSFGQGDEQYF,TGTGCCAGCAGCTTCGGACAGGGGGACGAGCAGTACTTC
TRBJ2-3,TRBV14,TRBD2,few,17,CASSQGFLAGTRDTQYF,TGTGCCAGCAGCCAAGGGTTTTTAGCGGGGACCCGTGATACGCAGTATTTT
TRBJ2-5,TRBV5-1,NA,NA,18,CASSPRGFIASVQETQYF,TGCGCCAGCAGCCCCCGGGGGTTTATAGCGTCGGTACAAGAGACCCAGTACTTC
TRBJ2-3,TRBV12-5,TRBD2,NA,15,CASGWSGAPTDTQYF,TGTGCTAGTGGTTGGAGCGGGGCCCCCACAGATACGCAGTATTTT
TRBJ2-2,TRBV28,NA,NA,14,CASSPHIVTGELFF,TGTGCCAGCAGTCCACACATTGTCACCGGGGAGCTGTTTTTT
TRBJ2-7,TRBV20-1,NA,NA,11,CSAAVRNEQYF,TGCAGTGCTGCCGTGAGGAACGAGCAGTACTTC
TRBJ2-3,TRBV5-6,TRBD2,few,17,CASSSLPTAGGTDTQYF,TGTGCCAGCAGCTCCCTCCCCACGGCGGGGGGGACAGATACGCAGTATTTT
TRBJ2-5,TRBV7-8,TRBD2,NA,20,CASSSGTGTSGGPYQETQYF,TGTGCCAGCAGCTCCGGAACCGGGACTAGCGGGGGGCCTTACCAAGAGACCCAGTACTTC
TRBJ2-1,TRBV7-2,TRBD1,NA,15,CASSLGQARHNEQFF,TGTGCCAGCAGCCTGGGACAGGCACGCCACAATGAGCAGTTCTTC
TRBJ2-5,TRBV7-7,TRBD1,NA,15,CASSLVPGGQETQYF,TGTGCCAGCAGCTTAGTTCCAGGGGGCCAAGAGACCCAGTACTTC
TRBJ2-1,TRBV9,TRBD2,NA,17,CASSANTGLASNNEQFF,TGTGCCAGCAGCGCCAACACAGGACTAGCGAGCAACAATGAGCAGTTCTTC
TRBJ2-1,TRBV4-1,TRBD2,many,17,CASSLAQRGGRYNEQFF,TGCGCCAGCAGCCTCGCCCAACGGGGCGGGAGATACAATGAGCAGTTCTTC
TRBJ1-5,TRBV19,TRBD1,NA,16,CASSISGRGKGQPQHF,TGTGCCAGTAGTATCAGTGGCAGGGGGAAAGGGCAGCCCCAGCATTTT
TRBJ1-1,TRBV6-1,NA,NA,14,CASSAETVNTEAFF,TGTGCCAGCAGTGCAGAGACAGTAAACACTGAAGCTTTCTTT
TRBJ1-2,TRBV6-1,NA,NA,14,CASSADLDGLGYTF,TGTGCCAGCAGTGCAGATTTAGATGGGCTAGGCTACACCTTC
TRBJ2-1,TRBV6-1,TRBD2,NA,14,CASRGGVRVGEQFF,TGTGCCAGCAGGGGGGGGGTAAGAGTGGGTGAGCAGTTCTTC
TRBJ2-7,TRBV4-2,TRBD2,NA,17,CASSHELAGAMGYEQYF,TGTGCCAGCAGCCATGAACTAGCGGGAGCGATGGGATACGAGCAGTACTTC
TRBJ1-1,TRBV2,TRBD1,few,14,CASGRQGTNTEAFF,TGTGCCAGCGGCCGACAGGGGACGAACACTGAAGCTTTCTTT
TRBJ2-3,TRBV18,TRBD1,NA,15,CASSRRQGITDTQYF,TGTGCCAGCTCACGAAGACAGGGAATCACAGATACGCAGTATTTT
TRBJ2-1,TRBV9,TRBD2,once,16,CASSVLAGGPRDEQFF,TGTGCCAGCAGCGTCTTAGCGGGAGGGCCAAGGGATGAGCAGTTCTTC
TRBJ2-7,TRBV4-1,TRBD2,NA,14,CASSQGGRLNEQYF,TGCGCCAGCAGCCAAGGCGGGAGGCTAAACGAGCAGTACTTC
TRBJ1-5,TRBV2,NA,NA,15,CASSLGMGGTQPQHF,TGTGCCAGCAGTCTAGGGATGGGAGGGACCCAGCCCCAGCATTTT
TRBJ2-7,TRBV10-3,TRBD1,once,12,CATQGQGVEQYF,TGTGCCACGCAGGGACAGGGCGTTGAGCAGTACTTC
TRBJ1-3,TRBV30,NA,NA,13,CAWSRGWKQGIYF,TGTGCCTGGAGTCGGGGTTGGAAACAGGGAATATATTTT
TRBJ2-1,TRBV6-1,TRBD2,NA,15,CASRLAGISYNEQFF,TGTGCCAGCAGGCTAGCGGGGATCTCCTACAATGAGCAGTTCTTC
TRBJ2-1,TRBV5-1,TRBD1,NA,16,CASSRDPGQGYNEQFF,TGCGCCAGCAGCCGGGACCCGGGACAGGGGTACAATGAGCAGTTCTTC
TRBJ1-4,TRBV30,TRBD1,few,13,CAWSVQGNEKLFF,TGTGCCTGGAGTGTACAGGGGAATGAAAAACTGTTTTTT
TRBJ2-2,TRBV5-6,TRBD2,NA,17,CASSSALAGVGFGELFF,TGTGCCAGCAGCTCGGCTCTAGCGGGAGTCGGGTTCGGGGAGCTGTTTTTT
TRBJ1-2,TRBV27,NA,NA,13,CASSLSGNWGYTF,TGTGCCAGCAGTTTAAGCGGAAATTGGGGCTACACCTTC
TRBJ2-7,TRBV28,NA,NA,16,CASQPPGTKGTYEQYF,TGTGCCAGCCAACCACCGGGGACAAAGGGGACCTACGAGCAGTACTTC
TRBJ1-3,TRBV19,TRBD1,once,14,CASSTGGEGNTIYF,TGTGCCAGTTCAACAGGGGGCGAAGGAAACACCATATATTTT
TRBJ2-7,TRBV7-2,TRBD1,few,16,CASSPLSGTAPYEQYF,TGTGCCAGCAGCCCACTCTCCGGGACAGCACCCTACGAGCAGTACTTC
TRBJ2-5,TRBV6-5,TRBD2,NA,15,CASSKGTSGGETQYF,TGTGCCAGCAGTAAAGGGACTAGCGGCGGGGAGACCCAGTACTTC
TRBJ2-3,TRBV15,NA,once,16,CATSRAWVLVKDTQYF,TGTGCCACCAGCCGAGCTTGGGTGCTAGTCAAAGATACGCAGTATTTT
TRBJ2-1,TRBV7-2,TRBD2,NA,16,CASSLEVLAGYNEQFF,TGTGCCAGCAGCTTAGAAGTTCTAGCGGGATACAATGAGCAGTTCTTC